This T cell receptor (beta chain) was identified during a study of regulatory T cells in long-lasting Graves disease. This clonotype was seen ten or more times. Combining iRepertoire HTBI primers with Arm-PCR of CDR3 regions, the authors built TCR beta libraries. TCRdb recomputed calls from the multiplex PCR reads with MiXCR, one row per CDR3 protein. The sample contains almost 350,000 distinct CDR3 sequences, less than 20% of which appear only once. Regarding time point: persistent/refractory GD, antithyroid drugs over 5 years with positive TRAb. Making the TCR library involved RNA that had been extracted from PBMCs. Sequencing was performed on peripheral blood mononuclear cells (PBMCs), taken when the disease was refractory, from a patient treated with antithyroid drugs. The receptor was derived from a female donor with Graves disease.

The CDR3 is CASRRGQAVTF. The CDR3 DNA follows: TGTGCCAGCAGACGCGGACAGGCGGTCACCTTC. This sequence joins TRBV12-3 or TRBV12-4 and TRBJ1-2; TRBD1 matches at 7 bases. This CDR3 contains 11 residues. J gave up 13 bases and V 6 bases, and 8 bases lay outside the gene matches.